The 22 T cell receptor beta chains below were found in one sample sequenced in a study of metastatic and nonmetastatic thyroid tumors. TCRdb re-processed the PCR reads through MiXCR. The sample has some 20,000 clones; about a third are singletons. There were no patients who had received any treatment before thyroid surgery. Sequenced material: tumor tissue. The source of these receptors is a female donor with papillary thyroid cancer or a benign thyroid nodule (not recorded which). Some clones in this sample may be carry-over from other donors' samples.

This clone was detected only a few times. This chain links TRBV7-9 with TRBJ1-1; D gene uncertain. The CDR3 consists of 12 residues. Germline assignment: CDR1 SEHNR and CDR2 FQNEAQ (reference sequence). The ends were cut back, 1 base at V and 4 bases at J, with 4 bases in the middle. The CDR3 is CASSLGSTEAFF. The CDR3 DNA reads TGTGCCAGCAGCTTAGGATCCACTGAAGCTTTCTTT.

This clone has just one count. The J gene is TRBJ2-3, the V gene TRBV20-1, with TRBD2 matching over 8 bases. Germline V gene lookup returns CDR1 DFQATT and CDR2 SNEGSKA (reference sequence). The V and J ends lost 4 bases and 6 bases, in that order; junction bases with no gene match: 12. This CDR3 is built from 15 residues. CDR3 DNA: TGCAGTGCTATTCACTCCGGGACTAGATCGGATACGCAGTATTTT. Translation gives CSAIHSGTRSDTQYF.

The sample holds a few counts of this clone. J is TRBJ2-3 and V is TRBV12-3 or TRBV12-4; no firm D call. Trimming took 8 bases from V and 3 from J, leaving 6 bases between them. The CDR3 runs to 11 residues. The CDR3 DNA reads TGTGCCAGCCTGGGTACAGATACGCAGTATTTT. Its translation: CASLGTDTQYF.

This chain uses TRBV6-1 with TRBJ2-7, with 7 bases lining up with TRBD1. There are 15 residues in the CDR3. Germline loops: CDR1 MNHNS, CDR2 SASEGT. With V trimmed by 6 bases and J by 2 bases, 10 bases remained unmatched. As DNA, the CDR3 is TGTGCCAGCAGCGAGGCCTGGACAGGAGCCTACGAGCAGTACTTC. It is translated as CASSEAWTGAYEQYF.

The chain is built from TRBV4-1 and TRBJ1-6; weak D call: TRBD1 (5 bases). The ends were cut back, 0 bases at V and 6 bases at J, with 15 bases in the middle. The CDR3 spans 17 residues. Looked up from germline, CDR1 is MGHRA and CDR2 is YSYEKL. CDR3: CASSQDPPRVANSPLHF. For the CDR3, the DNA is TGCGCCAGCAGCCAAGACCCCCCCAGGGTCGCTAATTCACCCCTCCACTTT.

The rearrangement uses TRBV6-1 and TRBJ2-1, with D perhaps assigned TRBD1 or TRBD2 (5 bases each). This CDR3 is 15 amino acids long. CDR1 and CDR2 from the germline V gene are MNHNS and SASEGT. Trimming shortened V by 7 bases and J by 7 bases, and 20 bases separated the two germline ends. For the CDR3, the DNA is TGTGCCAGCACCGAGGGGCCAGCGCCCCAGAATGAGCAGTTCTTC. Translated: CASTEGPAPQNEQFF.

This clone was picked up a small number of times. The V call is TRBV7-9, the J call TRBJ2-5; D may be TRBD1 (6 bases). The CDR3 consists of 15 residues. The germline CDR1 and CDR2 sequences are SEHNR and FQNEAQ (reference sequence). Trimming pared 6 bases from V and 0 bases from J, leaving 14 bases between. In DNA form, the CDR3 reads TGTGCCAGCAGTACAGGACAGCCGTACCAAGAGACCCAGTACTTC. Its translation is CASSTGQPYQETQYF.

The rearrangement links TRBV20-1 to TRBJ2-1; D ambiguous. Trimming stripped 0 bases from V and 1 base from J, with 13 bases between. This CDR3 spans 16 amino acids. Germline lookup yields CDR1 DFQATT and CDR2 SNEGSKA (reference sequence). The CDR3 loop reads CSARDWTRTSYNEQFF. In DNA form, the CDR3 reads TGCAGTGCTAGAGACTGGACCCGGACGTCCTACAATGAGCAGTTCTTC.

This clone turned up a few times. The chain combines TRBV28 with TRBJ2-3, with 7 bases lining up with TRBD1. Germline CDR1 reads MDHEN; CDR2 reads SYDVKM. The CDR3 totals 14 residues. V dropped 3 bases and J dropped 1; count of bases not matched to a gene: 1. The DNA for the CDR3 is TGTGCCAGCAGTTTTACAGGGGGCACAGATACGCAGTATTTT. Protein: CASSFTGGTDTQYF.

This clone has just a few counts. V gene TRBV28 combines with J gene TRBJ1-5, with D perhaps matching TRBD1 (6 bases). This CDR3 is 16 amino acids long. From germline, CDR1 is MDHEN and CDR2 SYDVKM. V was cut by 2 bases and J by 1 base, with 12 bases left in between. CDR3 in amino acids: CASSLGGAQSNQPQHF. As DNA, the CDR3 is TGTGCCAGCAGTTTAGGGGGGGCGCAGAGCAATCAGCCCCAGCATTTT.

V is TRBV20-1 and J is TRBJ1-1, with a possible D match to TRBD1 (5 bases). V dropped 3 bases and J dropped 7 bases, with 15 bases sitting between them. The germline V gene has CDR1 DFQATT and CDR2 SNEGSKA (reference sequence). This CDR3 contains 13 residues. The CDR3 sequence is CSARESRGYEAFF. DNA of the CDR3: TGCAGTGCTAGGGAGTCACGGGGGTATGAAGCTTTCTTT.

The CDR3 bases are TGCGCCAGCAGCCAAGATGGCGGGGCCTTAGGGTACGAGCAGTACTTC. Its translation is CASSQDGGALGYEQYF. This sequence joins TRBV4-1 and TRBJ2-7, with a weak D call TRBD2 (6 bases). Germline loops: CDR1 MGHRA, CDR2 YSYEKL. The CDR3 is 16 residues long. V lost 0 bases and J lost 4, with 16 bases in between.

This chain uses TRBV7-2 with TRBJ2-2; D may be TRBD2 (6 bases). The germline V gene has CDR1 SGHTA and CDR2 FQGNSA. The germline V and J ends were trimmed by 8 bases and 3 bases, with 16 bases remaining between them. This CDR3 comprises 15 residues. This CDR3 is CASRPGGEHTGELFF. The CDR3 nucleotides are TGTGCCAGCCGCCCTGGAGGGGAACACACCGGGGAGCTGTTTTTT.

The count of this clone is one. The chain uses TRBV20-1 and TRBJ2-3; 9 nucleotides match TRBD2. Losses at the gene ends were 4 bases for V and 3 bases for J; bases not matched to a gene: 14. Germline V gene sequence: CDR1 DFQATT, CDR2 SNEGSKA (reference sequence). The CDR3 contains 17 residues. CDR3 bases: TGCAGTGCTACGGGACTAGCAGGAACCACGGTGACAGATACGCAGTATTTT. Its translation is CSATGLAGTTVTDTQYF.

This chain connects TRBV6-4 to TRBJ2-1, with TRBD2 matching 11 bases. CDR1 and CDR2 (germline): MRHNA, SNTAGT. The CDR3 totals 14 residues. V shed 2 bases and J 10 bases; nucleotides not matched to a gene: 4. As DNA, the CDR3 is TGTGCCAGCAGTGACATAGCGGGAGGGGACGAGCAGTTCTTC. Its translation is CASSDIAGGDEQFF.

This clone was seen at least ten times. The genes are TRBV20-1 and TRBJ2-3; D gene unclear. Germline CDR1 DFQATT, CDR2 SNEGSKA (reference sequence). This CDR3 region has 11 residues. The germline V and J ends were trimmed by 7 bases and 3 bases, with 8 bases remaining between them. This CDR3 reads CSGYETDTQYF. The CDR3, as DNA: TGCAGTGGTTATGAAACAGATACGCAGTATTTT.

V gene TRBV27 combines with J gene TRBJ2-1; 8 nucleotides match TRBD2. Germline CDR1 and CDR2: MNHEY and SMNVEV (reference sequence). J lost 0 bases, V lost 5 bases, and 9 bases had no gene match. CDR3 length equals 17 residues. The CDR3 loop is CASSAGLAISSYNEQFF. The CDR3 bases are TGTGCCAGCAGTGCCGGACTAGCAATAAGCTCCTACAATGAGCAGTTCTTC.

This rearrangement joins TRBV28 to TRBJ2-7; TRBD1 matches at 7 bases. The CDR3 has 13 residues. V trimming: 10 bases; J trimming: 6 bases; junction bases outside the gene matches: 12. Per the germline V gene, CDR1 is MDHEN and CDR2 is SYDVKM. Here the CDR3 DNA reads TGTGCCACCGACAGGGACGCTGTTGGCGAGCAGTACTTC. It is translated as CATDRDAVGEQYF.

CDR3 in amino acids: CASADSNYGYTF. For the CDR3, the DNA is TGTGCCAGCGCTGACAGTAACTATGGCTACACCTTC. The V gene is TRBV6-2 or TRBV6-3, the J gene TRBJ1-2, with D maybe TRBD1 (5 bases). Germline V gene data show CDR1 as MNHEY and CDR2 as SVGEGT. The germline V and J ends were trimmed by 8 bases and 1 base, with 8 bases remaining between them. The CDR3 runs 12 residues.

The chain recombines TRBV6-1 with TRBJ2-3; 10 nucleotides match TRBD2. V trimming: 4 bases; J trimming: 3 bases; junction bases outside the gene matches: 4. CDR3 length equals 15 residues. Germline CDR1 and CDR2: MNHNS and SASEGT. The CDR3 region has the DNA TGTGCCAGCAGTGGATCGACTAGCGGGACAGATACGCAGTATTTT. It encodes CASSGSTSGTDTQYF.

The V gene is TRBV6-1, the J gene TRBJ1-1; no clear D. The ends were cut back, 7 bases at V and 0 bases at J, with 9 bases in the middle. This CDR3 contains 13 residues. Germline-derived CDR1 and CDR2 are MNHNS and SASEGT. The CDR3 reads CASKPDLNTEAFF. The CDR3 region has the DNA TGTGCCAGCAAACCAGACCTGAACACTGAAGCTTTCTTT.

The V and J genes are TRBV7-2 and TRBJ1-2; D not resolved. The length of the CDR3 is 15 residues. Trimming removed 0 bases from V and 0 bases from J, with 8 bases in between. Germline-derived CDR1 and CDR2 are SGHTA and FQGNSA. CDR3 amino acids: CASSLAAAANYGYTF. The CDR3 bases are TGTGCCAGCAGCTTAGCGGCAGCAGCTAACTATGGCTACACCTTC.